This passage covers 10 T cell receptor beta chains from one sample sequenced in a study of radiotherapy plus CTLA-4 blockade in lung cancer. Sequencing was performed with immunoSEQ multiplex PCR; in TCRdb, only in-frame clones are kept and a portion is missing. The sample includes about 73,000 clones, roughly 84% of them seen just once. The sequencing used peripheral blood, collected from a patient treated with radiotherapy plus ipilimumab. The receptors here all came from a human donor with non-small cell lung cancer that progressed on radiotherapy plus ipilimumab.

This clone was picked up one time. CDR3 residues: CASSPRGGVTDTQYF. The DNA of the CDR3 is TGTGCCAGCAGCCCCCGGGGGGGCGTGACAGATACGCAGTATTTT. The J gene is TRBJ2-3, the V gene TRBV28; 8 nucleotides agree with TRBD2. Germline V gene lookup returns CDR1 MDHEN and CDR2 SYDVKM. The CDR3 extends over 15 amino acids. Trimming took 6 bases from V and 3 from J; bases not matched to a gene: 8.

The gene calls are TRBV11-2 and TRBJ2-7, with 8 bases aligning to TRBD2. The CDR3 is 13 residues long. Germline V gene sequence: CDR1 SGHAT, CDR2 FQNNGV. With V trimmed by 6 bases and J by 6 bases, 7 bases remained unmatched. The CDR3: CASRHGGAGEQYF. CDR3 coding DNA: TGTGCCAGCAGACACGGGGGGGCTGGCGAGCAGTACTTC.

The chain has TRBV9 and TRBJ1-2; 10 bases fit TRBD1. The CDR3 is made up of 16 amino acids. V lost 3 bases to trimming and J lost 1 base; unmatched junction nucleotides: 6. Germline V gives CDR1 SGDLS, CDR2 YYNGEE. The CDR3 loop reads CASSDGTGDRNYGYTF. The DNA of the CDR3 is TGTGCCAGCAGCGACGGGACAGGGGATCGTAACTATGGCTACACCTTC.

The chain recombines TRBV5-1 with TRBJ2-3, with D possibly matching TRBD2 (5 bases). The ends were cut back, 4 bases at V and 4 bases at J, with 16 bases in the middle. Germline CDR1 and CDR2: SGHRS and YFSETQ. The CDR3 totals 15 residues. The CDR3 DNA sequence: TGCGCCAGCAGCCCGTCTAGCATGGGTGCAGATACGCAGTATTTT. It translates to CASSPSSMGADTQYF.

The rearrangement joins TRBV30 to TRBJ2-7; the D gene is possibly TRBD2 (5 bases). The CDR3 contains 13 residues. The germline V gene encodes CDR1 GTSNPN and CDR2 SVGIG (reference sequence). V lost 1 base, J lost 2 bases, and 9 bases lay in between. The CDR3, as DNA: TGTGCCTGGAGTGCACTGGGAGCCTACGAGCAGTACTTC. Amino acids: CAWSALGAYEQYF.

This chain's CDR3 is CASSLKAGNGELFF. In nucleotides, the CDR3 is TGTGCCAGCAGCTTAAAGGCCGGGAACGGGGAGCTGTTTTTT. The chain recombines TRBV7-3 with TRBJ2-2, with a tentative D call TRBD2 (5 bases). Germline assignment: CDR1 SGHTA and CDR2 FQGTGA. The CDR3 is made up of 14 amino acids. V was trimmed by 1 base and J by 7 bases, leaving 10 bases between them.

This clone was recorded only once. The V gene is TRBV6-6, the J gene TRBJ2-5; no firm D call. This CDR3 spans 12 amino acids. Trimming pared 2 bases from V and 5 bases from J, leaving 6 bases between. Germline CDR1 is MNHNY and CDR2 is SVGAGI (reference sequence). The CDR3 here is CASSYVRETQYF. The DNA for the CDR3 is TGTGCCAGCAGTTACGTCCGGGAGACCCAGTACTTC.

V and J are TRBV28 and TRBJ1-5, with D perhaps TRBD1 (6 bases). The germline gives CDR1 MDHEN, CDR2 SYDVKM. V was pared by 3 bases and J by 1 base, with 10 bases between. CDR3 length: 15 residues. The CDR3 DNA is TGTGCCAGCAGTTTCCTACAGGGAAGCAATCAGCCCCAGCATTTT. Its protein is CASSFLQGSNQPQHF.

This clone was recorded only once. This rearrangement joins TRBV27 to TRBJ2-1, with unresolved D. This CDR3 has 16 residues. Trimming removed 2 bases at V and 0 bases at J, with 11 bases between. Germline-derived CDR1 and CDR2 are MNHEY and SMNVEV (reference sequence). This CDR3 is CASSLIAENSYNEQFF. CDR3 DNA: TGTGCCAGCAGTTTAATAGCTGAGAACTCCTACAATGAGCAGTTCTTC.

The chain has TRBV5-1 and TRBJ2-5, with D tentatively TRBD2 (6 bases). Per germline, CDR1 SGHRS and CDR2 YFSETQ. V lost 4 bases, J lost 5 bases, and 15 bases lay in between. CDR3 length: 14 residues. The CDR3 DNA sequence: TGCGCCAGCAGCCGGGACTTATTCCAGGAGACCCAGTACTTC. Encoded protein: CASSRDLFQETQYF.